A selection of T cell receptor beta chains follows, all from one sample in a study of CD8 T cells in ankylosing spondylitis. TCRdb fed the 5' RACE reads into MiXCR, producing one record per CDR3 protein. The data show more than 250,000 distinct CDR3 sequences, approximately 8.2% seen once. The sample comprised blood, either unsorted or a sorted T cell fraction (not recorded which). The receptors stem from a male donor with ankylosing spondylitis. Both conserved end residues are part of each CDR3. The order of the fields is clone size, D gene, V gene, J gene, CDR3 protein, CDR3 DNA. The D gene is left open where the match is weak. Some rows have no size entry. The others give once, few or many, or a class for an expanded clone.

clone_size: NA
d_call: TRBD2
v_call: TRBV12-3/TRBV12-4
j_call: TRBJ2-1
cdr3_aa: CASSKRELNEQFF
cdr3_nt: TGTGCCAGCAGCAAGCGGGAGCTTAATGAGCAGTTCTTC

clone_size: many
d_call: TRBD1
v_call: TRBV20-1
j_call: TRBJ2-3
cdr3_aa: CSAGTGTDTQYF
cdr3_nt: TGCAGTGCTGGGACAGGCACAGATACGCAGTATTTT

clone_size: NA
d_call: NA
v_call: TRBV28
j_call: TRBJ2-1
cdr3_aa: CASSRDFYNEQFF
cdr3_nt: TGTGCCAGCAGTAGGGACTTCTACAATGAGCAGTTCTTC

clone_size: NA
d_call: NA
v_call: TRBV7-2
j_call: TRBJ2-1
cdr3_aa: CASSPPATRSWNEQFF
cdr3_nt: TGTGCCAGCAGCCCCCCGGCTACTCGGAGTTGGAATGAGCAGTTCTTC

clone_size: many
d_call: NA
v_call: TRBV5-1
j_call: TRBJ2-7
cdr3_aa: CASSVAGSSYEQYF
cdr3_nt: TGCGCCAGCAGCGTGGCAGGGAGCTCCTACGAGCAGTACTTC

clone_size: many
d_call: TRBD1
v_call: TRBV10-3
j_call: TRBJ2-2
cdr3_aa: CAIGQGADTGELFF
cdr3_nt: TGTGCCATCGGTCAGGGGGCGGACACCGGGGAGCTGTTTTTT

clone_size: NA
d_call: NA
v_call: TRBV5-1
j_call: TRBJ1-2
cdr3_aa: CASSLGHRAVDYGYTF
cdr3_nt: TGCGCCAGCAGCTTGGGACACAGGGCTGTTGACTATGGCTACACCTTC

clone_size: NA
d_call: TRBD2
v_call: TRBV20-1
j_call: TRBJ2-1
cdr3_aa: CSARDPGLAASYNEQFF
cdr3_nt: TGCAGTGCTAGAGATCCCGGGCTAGCGGCCTCCTACAATGAGCAGTTCTTC

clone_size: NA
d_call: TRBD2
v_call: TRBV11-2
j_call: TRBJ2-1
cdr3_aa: CASSLDWTSGSVQGEQFF
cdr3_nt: TGTGCCAGCAGCCTCGACTGGACTAGCGGGAGTGTTCAGGGTGAGCAGTTCTTC

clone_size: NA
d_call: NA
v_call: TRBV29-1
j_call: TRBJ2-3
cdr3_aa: CSVRRGSARISTQYF
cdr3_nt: TGCAGCGTTCGCAGGGGAAGCGCCCGTATCAGTACGCAGTATTTT

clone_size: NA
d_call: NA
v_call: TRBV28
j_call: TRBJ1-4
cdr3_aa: CASSITGRPNEKLFF
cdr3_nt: TGTGCCAGCAGTATCACAGGGAGACCTAATGAAAAACTGTTTTTT

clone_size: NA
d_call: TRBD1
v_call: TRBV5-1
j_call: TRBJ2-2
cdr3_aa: CASSWGTGGFSAGELFF
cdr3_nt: TGCGCCAGCAGCTGGGGGACAGGGGGCTTTTCCGCCGGGGAGCTGTTTTTT

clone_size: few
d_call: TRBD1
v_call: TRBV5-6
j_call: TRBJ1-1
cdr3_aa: CASSLVGGMGMNTEAFF
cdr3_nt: TGTGCCAGCAGCTTGGTAGGGGGCATGGGGATGAACACTGAAGCTTTCTTT

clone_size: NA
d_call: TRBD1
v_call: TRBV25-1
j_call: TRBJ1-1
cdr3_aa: CACGTAVNTEAFF
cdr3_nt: TGTGCGTGCGGGACAGCCGTGAACACTGAAGCTTTCTTT

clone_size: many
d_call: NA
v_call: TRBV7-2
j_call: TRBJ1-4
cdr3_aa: CASSRALGREEKLFF
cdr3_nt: TGTGCCAGCAGCCGGGCGTTGGGGCGCGAAGAAAAACTGTTTTTT

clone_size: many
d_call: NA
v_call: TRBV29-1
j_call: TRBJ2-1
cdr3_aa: CSVRSVEQFF
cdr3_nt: TGCAGCGTTAGGTCTGTGGAGCAGTTCTTC

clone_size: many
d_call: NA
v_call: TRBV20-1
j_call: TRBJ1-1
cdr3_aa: CSAPGVGTEAFF
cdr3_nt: TGCAGTGCCCCAGGGGTCGGCACTGAAGCTTTCTTT

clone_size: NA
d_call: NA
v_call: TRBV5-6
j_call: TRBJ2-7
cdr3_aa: CASSTQGRGRWEQYF
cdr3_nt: TGTGCCAGCAGCACACAGGGGAGGGGTCGGTGGGAGCAGTACTTC

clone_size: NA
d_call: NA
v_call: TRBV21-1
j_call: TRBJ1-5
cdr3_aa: CASSKGGRNQPQHF
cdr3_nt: TGTGCCAGCAGCAAAGGGGGGCGCAATCAGCCCCAGCATTTT

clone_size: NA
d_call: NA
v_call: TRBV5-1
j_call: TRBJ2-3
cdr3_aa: CASSLTVTDTQYF
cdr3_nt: TGCGCCAGCAGCTTGACGGTCACAGATACGCAGTATTTT

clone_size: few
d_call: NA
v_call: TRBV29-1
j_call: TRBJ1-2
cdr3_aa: CSVEGWSGYTF
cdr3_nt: TGCAGCGTTGAAGGGTGGAGTGGCTACACCTTC

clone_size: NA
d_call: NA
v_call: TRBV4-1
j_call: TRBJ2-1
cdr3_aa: CASSQRRGHRPYNEQFF
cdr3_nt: TGCGCCAGCAGCCAGCGGCGGGGACACCGCCCTTACAATGAGCAGTTCTTC

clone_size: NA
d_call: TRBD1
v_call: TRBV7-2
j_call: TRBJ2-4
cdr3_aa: CASSSGTGINIQYF
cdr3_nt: TGTGCCAGCAGCTCAGGGACAGGGATAAACATTCAGTACTTC

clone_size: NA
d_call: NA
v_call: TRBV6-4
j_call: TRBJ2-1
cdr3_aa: CASSEGRYNEQFF
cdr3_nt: TGTGCCAGCAGTGAGGGGCGATACAATGAGCAGTTCTTC

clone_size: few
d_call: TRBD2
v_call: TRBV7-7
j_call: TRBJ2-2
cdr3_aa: CASSFSGANTGELFF
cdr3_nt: TGTGCTAGCAGCTTTAGCGGGGCGAACACCGGGGAGCTGTTTTTT

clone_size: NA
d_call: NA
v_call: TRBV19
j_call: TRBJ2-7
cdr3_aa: CASDYGVGADEQYF
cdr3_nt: TGTGCCAGCGACTACGGGGTGGGGGCCGACGAGCAGTACTTC

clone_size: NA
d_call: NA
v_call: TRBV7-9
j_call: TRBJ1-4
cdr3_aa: CASSANRERGEKLFF
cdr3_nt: TGTGCCAGCAGCGCCAACAGGGAGAGAGGTGAAAAACTGTTTTTT

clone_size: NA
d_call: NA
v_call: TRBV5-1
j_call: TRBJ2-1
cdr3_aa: CASTGGTGSYNEQFF
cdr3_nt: TGCGCCAGCACGGGGGGGACAGGGTCCTACAATGAGCAGTTCTTC

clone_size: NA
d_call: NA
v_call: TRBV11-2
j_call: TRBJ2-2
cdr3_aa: CASSLLEIGTGELFF
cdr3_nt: TGTGCCAGCAGCTTACTCGAGATCGGCACCGGGGAGCTGTTTTTT

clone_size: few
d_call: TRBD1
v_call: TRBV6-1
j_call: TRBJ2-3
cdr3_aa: CASSRDSYSTDTQYF
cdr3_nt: TGTGCCAGCAGCCGGGACAGCTATAGCACAGATACGCAGTATTTT

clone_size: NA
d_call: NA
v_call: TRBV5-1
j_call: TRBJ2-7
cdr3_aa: CASSDWTASYEQYF
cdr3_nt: TGCGCCAGCAGCGATTGGACAGCCTCCTACGAGCAGTACTTC

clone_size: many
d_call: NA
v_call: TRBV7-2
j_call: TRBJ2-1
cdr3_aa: CASSLGGYEQFF
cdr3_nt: TGTGCCAGCAGCTTAGGGGGCTATGAGCAGTTCTTC

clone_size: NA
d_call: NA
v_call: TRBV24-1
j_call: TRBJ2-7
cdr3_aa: CATSASPGHLDF
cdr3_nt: TGTGCCACCAGTGCCTCCCCGGGACACTTAGACTTC

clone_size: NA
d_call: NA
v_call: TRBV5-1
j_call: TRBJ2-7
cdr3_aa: CASSFSLIGTYEQYF
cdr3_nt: TGCGCCAGCAGCTTTAGCCTAATAGGGACCTACGAGCAGTACTTC